Presented here are 10 T cell receptor beta chains from one specimen sequenced in a study of blood T cell repertoires in COVID-19. The repertoire was sequenced with immunoSEQ multiplex PCR; TCRdb's copy has only in-frame clones and lacks some. The top ten clones hold about 2.7% of a sample with 300,000 to 400,000 clones, about four fifths of them seen once. The sample consisted of peripheral blood. These receptors all stem from a man under 40 with active or convalescent COVID-19.

In DNA form, the CDR3 reads TGTGCCAGCAGCGAGGGGCGGGGTGAAGCTTTCTTT. Protein: CASSEGRGEAFF. The chain employs TRBV9 and TRBJ1-1, with D maybe TRBD1 (5 bases). Germline loops: CDR1 SGDLS, CDR2 YYNGEE. Trimming took 3 bases from V and 7 from J, leaving 10 bases between them. CDR3 length equals 12 residues. Together with reference TRBV9 and TRBJ1-1, the CDR3 gives the full variable domain: DSGVTQTPKHLITATGQRVTLRCSPRSGDLSVYWYQQSLDQGLQFLIQYYNGEERAKGNILERFSAQQFPDLHSELNLSSLELGDSALYFCASSEGRGEAFFGQGTRLTVV.

The J gene is TRBJ2-7, the V gene TRBV28; TRBD1 might be the D (6 bases). This CDR3 has 16 amino acids. V was clipped by 4 bases and J by 2 bases, with 18 bases between them. Germline V gene sequence: CDR1 MDHEN, CDR2 SYDVKM. The CDR3: CASSSLGQSLAYEQYF. For the CDR3, the DNA is TGTGCCAGCAGTTCCCTCGGACAGTCTCTGGCCTACGAGCAGTACTTC. The full variable domain, its missing parts supplied by reference TRBV28 and TRBJ2-7, is DVKVTQSSRYLVKRTGEKVFLECVQDMDHENMFWYRQDPGLGLRLIYFSYDVKMKEKGDIPEGYSVSREKKERFSLILESASTNQTSMYLCASSSLGQSLAYEQYFGPGTRLTVT.

The chain carries TRBV6-5 and TRBJ2-1; TRBD1 aligns across 8 bases. Germline CDR1 reads MNHEY; CDR2 reads SVGAGI. V dropped 5 bases and J dropped 9; count of bases not matched to a gene: 12. The CDR3 spans 15 residues. Written as DNA, the CDR3 is TGTGCCAGCAGTCCCCCCGACAGGGGATTGCTTGAGCAGTTCTTC. Translated, it gives CASSPPDRGLLEQFF.

The rearrangement joins TRBV4-1 to TRBJ2-1; 8 positions match TRBD1. CDR1 is MGHRA, CDR2 YSYEKL, per germline. The trim removed 1 base at V and 10 bases at J, leaving 9 bases unmatched. This CDR3 comprises 15 residues. The CDR3 loop is CASSQVQGASAEQFF. The CDR3 DNA follows: TGCGCCAGCAGCCAAGTTCAGGGGGCGTCGGCCGAGCAGTTCTTC.

There are a few counts of this clone. This chain connects TRBV28 to TRBJ2-4, with D maybe TRBD2 (6 bases). V lost 6 bases and J 2 bases, leaving 14 bases between the germline ends. The germline gives CDR1 MDHEN, CDR2 SYDVKM. This CDR3 region has 15 residues. The chain's CDR3 is CASSGNGGSKNIQYF. The CDR3 region has the DNA TGTGCCAGCAGCGGGAACGGGGGATCCAAAAACATTCAGTACTTC.

The V call is TRBV28, the J call TRBJ1-6; the D is unclear. The V gene's germline CDR1 is MDHEN and CDR2 SYDVKM. V lost 11 bases, J lost 10 bases, and 18 bases lay in between. The CDR3 length is 13 residues. The DNA for the CDR3 is TGTGCCTGGCGCAGCATTGCTAGATCACCCCTCCACTTT. As protein: CAWRSIARSPLHF.

The CDR3 sequence: CASSTSRQGNNSPLHF. The DNA of the CDR3 is TGTGCCAGCAGCACCTCTCGACAGGGGAATAATTCACCCCTCCACTTT. This chain connects TRBV5-4 to TRBJ1-6, with 8 positions matching TRBD1. This CDR3 region has 16 residues. Germline V gives CDR1 SGHNT, CDR2 YYREEE (reference sequence). The trim removed 4 bases at V and 5 bases at J, leaving 8 bases unmatched. The full variable domain, rest sourced from reference TRBV5-4 and TRBJ1-6, is ETGVTQSPTHLIKTRGQQVTLRCSSQSGHNTVSWYQQALGQGPQFIFQYYREEENGRGNFPPRFSGLQFPNYSSELNVNALELDDSALYLCASSTSRQGNNSPLHFGNGTRLTVT.

This clone was observed once. V usage is TRBV27 and J usage is TRBJ2-3; 10 positions agree with TRBD2. The CDR3 contains 16 residues. Trimming removed 8 bases from V and 4 bases from J; junction bases left unmatched: 12. CDR1 is MNHEY, CDR2 SMNVEV, per germline (reference sequence). Written as DNA, the CDR3 is TGTGCCAGCGGATCAAAAGGGACTAGCGTGGCAGATACGCAGTATTTT. It encodes CASGSKGTSVADTQYF.

This clone was seen a few times. The chain links TRBV30 to TRBJ1-3; no clear D. V was shortened by 1 base and J by 0 bases, with 7 bases between the two germline ends. The CDR3 extends over 14 amino acids. Germline V gives CDR1 GTSNPN, CDR2 SVGIG (reference sequence). The CDR3: CAWSGVTSGNTIYF. The CDR3 nucleotides are TGTGCCTGGAGTGGAGTTACCTCTGGAAACACCATATATTTT. The full variable domain, rest sourced from reference TRBV30 and TRBJ1-3, is SQTIHQWPATLVQPVGSPLSLECTVEGTSNPNLYWYRQAAGRGLQLLFYSVGIGQISSEVPQNLSASRPQDRQFILSSKKLLLSDSGFYLCAWSGVTSGNTIYFGEGSWLTVV.

As for this clone: This CDR3 is also generated by other DNA sequences in the sample. V usage is TRBV11-3 and J usage is TRBJ1-1; TRBD1 aligns across 9 bases. Trimming took 3 bases from V and 2 from J; bases not matched to a gene: 1. The CDR3 contains 14 residues. Germline CDR1 SGHNT, CDR2 YENEEA. CDR3 DNA sequence: TGTGCCAGCAGCTTGGGACAGGGAAACACTGAAGCTTTCTTT. Translating it yields CASSLGQGNTEAFF. The complete variable domain, with remaining parts taken from reference TRBV11-3 and TRBJ1-1, reads EAGVVQSPRYKIIEKKQPVAFWCNPISGHNTLYWYLQNLGQGPELLIRYENEEAVDDSQLPKDRFSAERLKGVDSTLKIQPAELGDSAVYLCASSLGQGNTEAFFGQGTRLTVV.